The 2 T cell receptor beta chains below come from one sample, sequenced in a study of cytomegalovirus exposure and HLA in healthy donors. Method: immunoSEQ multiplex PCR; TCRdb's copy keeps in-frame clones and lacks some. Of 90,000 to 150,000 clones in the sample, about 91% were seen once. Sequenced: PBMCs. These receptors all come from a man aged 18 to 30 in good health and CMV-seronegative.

The CDR3 DNA is TGCAGCGCCCGAGGGCAGGGGTTTCATGGCTACACCTTC. Its translation: CSARGQGFHGYTF. The chain combines TRBV29-1 with TRBJ1-2; a weak D match, TRBD1 (6 bases). The V and J ends lost 7 bases and 6 bases respectively, with 18 bases between them. The CDR3 loop spans 13 amino acids. Germline V CDR1 and CDR2: SQVTM, ANQGSEA.

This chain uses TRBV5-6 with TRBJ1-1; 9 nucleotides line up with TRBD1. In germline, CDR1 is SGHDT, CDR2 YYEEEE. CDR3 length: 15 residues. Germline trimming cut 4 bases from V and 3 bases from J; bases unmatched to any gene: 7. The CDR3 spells CASSGQQGAYTEAFF. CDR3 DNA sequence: TGTGCCAGCAGCGGCCAACAGGGGGCGTACACTGAAGCTTTCTTT.